The present T cell receptor (beta chain) was sequenced within a study of human T cells and chemical hapten exposure. Time point denoted: healthy volunteer bleed at 2 weeks. Sequencing started from total RNA isolated from unfractionated whole blood. The CDR3 consists of 13 residues. In the original analysis: Sample TCR counts, which ranged from about 23,224 to 750,000, had a median of 95,638. TCRdb re-called the RACE reads with MiXCR, one entry per CDR3 protein. TCRdb's processing, not the study's, gives the V and J calls here. The sample records tens of thousands of distinct CDR3 sequences, approximately 9% being singletons.

This chain connects TRBV21-1 to TRBJ2-5. TRBV21-1 is reported as a pseudogene. This TCR was recovered from a female donor in good health. Some clones in this sample may be carry-over from other donors' samples. Sequencing used whole blood. Here the CDR3 DNA reads TGTGCCATCTTCCATGGCGGACAAGAGACCCAGTACTTC. It encodes CAIFHGGQETQYF.